This TCR beta chain derives from a study of blood T cell repertoires in COVID-19. The V and J ends lost 7 bases and 2 bases respectively, with 18 bases between them. The germline V gene encodes CDR1 LGHDT and CDR2 YNNKEL (reference sequence). The CDR3 loop spans 16 amino acids. Sequencing was performed with immunoSEQ multiplex PCR; in TCRdb, only in-frame clones are kept and a portion is missing. Of 310,000 or so clones listed, about nine tenths are singletons. This receptor was taken from a woman aged 40 to 50 who had recovered from COVID-19. V and J are TRBV3-1 (or the pseudogene TRBV3-2) and TRBJ1-3; maybe TRBD1 (6 bases). The specimen was PBMCs or T cells enriched from blood (not recorded which). CDR3 DNA sequence: TGTGCCAGCACCCCCTGGGAACAGGGCGCTGGAAACACCATATATTTT. Translated, it gives CASTPWEQGAGNTIYF.